These 2 T cell receptor beta chains share one sample of origin, sequenced in a study of T cell responses to AZD1222 COVID-19 vaccine. TCRdb keeps only in-frame clones here, not all; method: immunoSEQ multiplex PCR. The table shows over 45,000 clones, with approximately 85% occurring only once. This sample comprised peripheral blood, obtained on day 0 of AZD1222 vaccination. The origin of the receptors is an adult in good health.

V is TRBV12-3 or TRBV12-4 and J is TRBJ1-6; tentatively, D is TRBD1 (5 bases). With 3 bases removed from V and 9 bases from J, the gap between germline ends came to 6 bases. CDR3 size: 12 residues. The chain's CDR3 is CASSFRGSPLHF. CDR3 coding DNA: TGTGCCAGCAGTTTTAGGGGTTCACCCCTCCACTTT.

The chain has TRBV20-1 and TRBJ2-6; 10 bases align to TRBD1. This CDR3 has 17 residues. After removal of 5 bases from V and 0 bases from J, the junction contained 7 bases not matched to a gene. CDR1 is DFQATT, CDR2 SNEGSKA, per germline (reference sequence). In nucleotides, the CDR3 is TGCAGTGCTGGTGGGACAGGGGTTCCCTCTGGGGCCAACGTCCTGACTTTC. Translating it yields CSAGGTGVPSGANVLTF.